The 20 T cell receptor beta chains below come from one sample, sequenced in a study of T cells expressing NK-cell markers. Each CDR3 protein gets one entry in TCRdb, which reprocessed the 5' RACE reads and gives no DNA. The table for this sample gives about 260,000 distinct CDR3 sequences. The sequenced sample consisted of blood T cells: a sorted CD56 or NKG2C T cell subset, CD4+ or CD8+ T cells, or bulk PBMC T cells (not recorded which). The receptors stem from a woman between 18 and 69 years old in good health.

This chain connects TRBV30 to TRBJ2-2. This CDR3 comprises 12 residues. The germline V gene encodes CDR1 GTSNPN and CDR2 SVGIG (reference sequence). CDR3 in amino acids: CAWSLYTGELFF.

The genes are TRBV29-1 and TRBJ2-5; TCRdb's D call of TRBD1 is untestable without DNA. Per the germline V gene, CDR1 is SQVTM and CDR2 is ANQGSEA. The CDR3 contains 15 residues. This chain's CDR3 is CSVEEEATGGETQYF.

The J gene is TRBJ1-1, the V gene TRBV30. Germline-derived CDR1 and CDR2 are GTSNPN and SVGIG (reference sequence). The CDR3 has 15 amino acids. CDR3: CAWGWGGFVNTEAFF.

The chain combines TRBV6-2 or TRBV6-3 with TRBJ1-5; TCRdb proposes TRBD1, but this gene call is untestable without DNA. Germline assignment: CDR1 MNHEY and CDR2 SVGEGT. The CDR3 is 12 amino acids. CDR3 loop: CASTNRYQPQHF.

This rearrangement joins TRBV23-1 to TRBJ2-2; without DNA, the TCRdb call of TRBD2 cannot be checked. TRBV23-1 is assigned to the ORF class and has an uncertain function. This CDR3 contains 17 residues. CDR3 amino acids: CASSQSRQGTNTGELFF.

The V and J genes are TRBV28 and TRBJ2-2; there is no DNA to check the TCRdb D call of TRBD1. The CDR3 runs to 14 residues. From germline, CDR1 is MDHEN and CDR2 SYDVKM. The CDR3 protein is CASIPGPSSGELFF.

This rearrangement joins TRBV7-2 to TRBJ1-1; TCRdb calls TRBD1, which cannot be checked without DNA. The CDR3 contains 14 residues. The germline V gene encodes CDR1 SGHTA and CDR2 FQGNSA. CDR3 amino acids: CASSRTGYDLEAFF.

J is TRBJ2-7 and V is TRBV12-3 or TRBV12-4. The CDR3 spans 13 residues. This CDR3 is CASSARRVYEQYF.

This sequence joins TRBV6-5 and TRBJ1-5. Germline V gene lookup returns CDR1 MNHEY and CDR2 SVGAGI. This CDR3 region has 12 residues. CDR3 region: CATGGAGQPQHF.

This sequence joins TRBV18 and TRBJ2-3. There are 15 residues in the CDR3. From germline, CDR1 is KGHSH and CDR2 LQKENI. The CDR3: CASSPRDTSTDTQYF.

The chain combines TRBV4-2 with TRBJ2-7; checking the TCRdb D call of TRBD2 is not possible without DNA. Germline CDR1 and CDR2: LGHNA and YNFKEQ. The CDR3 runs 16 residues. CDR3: CASSQARGLAGGEQYF.

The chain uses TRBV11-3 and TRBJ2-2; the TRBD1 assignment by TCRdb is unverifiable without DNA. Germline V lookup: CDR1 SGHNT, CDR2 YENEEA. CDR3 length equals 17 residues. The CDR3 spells CASSYRTGTVNTGELFF.

The CDR3 sequence is CAIRTTDQETQYF. V gene TRBV10-3 combines with J gene TRBJ2-5. The CDR3 contains 13 residues. The germline V gene has CDR1 ENHRY and CDR2 SYGVKD.

CDR3: CASSYGTANNSPLHF. The chain recombines TRBV12-3 or TRBV12-4 with TRBJ1-6; absent DNA, TCRdb's TRBD1 call cannot be checked. The CDR3 has 15 residues.

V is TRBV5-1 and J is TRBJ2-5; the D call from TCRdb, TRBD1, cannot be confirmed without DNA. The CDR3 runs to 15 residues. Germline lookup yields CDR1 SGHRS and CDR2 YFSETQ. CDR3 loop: CASSLGQGDQETQYF.

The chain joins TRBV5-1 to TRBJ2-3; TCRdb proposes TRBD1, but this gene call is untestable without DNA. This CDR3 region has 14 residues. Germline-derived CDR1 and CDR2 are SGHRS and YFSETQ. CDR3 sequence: CASSLEAPTDTQYF.

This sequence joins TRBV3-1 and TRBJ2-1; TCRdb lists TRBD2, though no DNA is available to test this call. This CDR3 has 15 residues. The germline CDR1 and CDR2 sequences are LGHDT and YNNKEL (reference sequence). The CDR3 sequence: CASSLPSRGRDEQFF.

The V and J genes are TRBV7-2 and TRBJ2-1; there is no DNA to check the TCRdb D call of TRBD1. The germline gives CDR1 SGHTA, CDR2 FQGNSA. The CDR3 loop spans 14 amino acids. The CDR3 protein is CASALAGGRNEQFF.

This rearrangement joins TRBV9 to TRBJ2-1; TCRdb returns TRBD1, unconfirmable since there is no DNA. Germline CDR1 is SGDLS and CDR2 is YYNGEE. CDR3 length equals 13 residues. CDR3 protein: CASSTPGGNEQFF.

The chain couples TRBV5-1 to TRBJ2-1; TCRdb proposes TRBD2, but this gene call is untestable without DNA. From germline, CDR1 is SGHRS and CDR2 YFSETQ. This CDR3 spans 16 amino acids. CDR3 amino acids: CASSLDPSGSGDEQFF. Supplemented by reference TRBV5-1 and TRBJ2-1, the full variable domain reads KAGVTQTPRYLIKTRGQQVTLSCSPISGHRSVSWYQQTPGQGLQFLFEYFSETQRNKGNFPGRFSGRQFSNSRSEMNVSTLELGDSALYLCASSLDPSGSGDEQFFGPGTRLTVL.